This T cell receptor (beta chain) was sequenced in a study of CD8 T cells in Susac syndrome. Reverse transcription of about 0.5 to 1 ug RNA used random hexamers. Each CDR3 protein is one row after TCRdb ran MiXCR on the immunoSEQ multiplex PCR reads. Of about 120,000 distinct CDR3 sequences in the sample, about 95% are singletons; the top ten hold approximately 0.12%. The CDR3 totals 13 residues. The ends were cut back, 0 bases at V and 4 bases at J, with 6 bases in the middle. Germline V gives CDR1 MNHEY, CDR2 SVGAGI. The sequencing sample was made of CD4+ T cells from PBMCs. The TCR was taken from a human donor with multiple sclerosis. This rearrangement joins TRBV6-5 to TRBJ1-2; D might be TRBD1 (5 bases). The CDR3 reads CASSYSGGYGYTF. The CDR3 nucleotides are TGTGCCAGCAGTTACTCGGGGGGCTATGGCTACACCTTC.